These T cell receptor beta chains were read from a single sample in a study of T cell changes during pregnancy in multiple sclerosis. The data were produced by immunoSEQ multiplex PCR, yet TCRdb's version contains in-frame clones alone and is incomplete. The profile shows over 90,000 clones, 85% to 95% of them singletons. Sequencing used peripheral blood, obtained after pregnancy. Receptors originate from a female donor with multiple sclerosis, enrolled in a pregnancy study. The CDR3 runs from the conserved cysteine through the conserved F or W. Each record gives: clone size, V gene, D gene, J gene, CDR3 protein, CDR3 DNA. The D gene is left open where the match is weak. For some rows the clone size is stated as once, few or many, or as a class when expanded; others skip it.

clone_size: NA; v_call: TRBV30; d_call: TRBD1; j_call: TRBJ2-3; cdr3_aa: CAWSLFAGGSSDTQYF; cdr3_nt: TGTGCCTGGAGTCTCTTCGCAGGGGGTTCCTCAGATACGCAGTATTTT
clone_size: NA; v_call: TRBV29-1; d_call: NA; j_call: TRBJ1-2; cdr3_aa: CSVATGGVDYGYTF; cdr3_nt: TGCAGCGTTGCCACGGGCGGGGTTGACTATGGCTACACCTTC
clone_size: NA; v_call: TRBV2; d_call: TRBD1; j_call: TRBJ2-7; cdr3_aa: CASRLGQSSYEQYF; cdr3_nt: TGTGCCAGCAGATTGGGACAGAGCTCCTACGAGCAGTACTTC
clone_size: NA; v_call: TRBV6-6; d_call: TRBD1; j_call: TRBJ1-4; cdr3_aa: CASSQQGTYEKLFF; cdr3_nt: TGTGCCAGCAGCCAACAGGGGACCTATGAAAAACTGTTTTTT
clone_size: NA; v_call: TRBV5-1; d_call: TRBD2; j_call: TRBJ2-7; cdr3_aa: CASRGLAGGSYEQYF; cdr3_nt: TGCGCCAGCAGAGGACTAGCGGGAGGAAGCTACGAGCAGTACTTC
clone_size: NA; v_call: TRBV11-1; d_call: NA; j_call: TRBJ2-7; cdr3_aa: CASSGGSSYEQYF; cdr3_nt: TGTGCCAGCAGTGGGGGGAGCTCCTACGAGCAGTACTTC
clone_size: NA; v_call: TRBV5-4; d_call: NA; j_call: TRBJ2-5; cdr3_aa: CASHEAPGRMETQYF; cdr3_nt: TGTGCCAGCCACGAGGCCCCTGGGAGGATGGAGACCCAGTACTTC
clone_size: NA; v_call: TRBV6-1; d_call: TRBD1; j_call: TRBJ1-3; cdr3_aa: CASRNRGTGNTIYF; cdr3_nt: TGTGCCAGCAGGAACAGGGGTACTGGAAACACCATATATTTT
clone_size: NA; v_call: TRBV29-1; d_call: NA; j_call: TRBJ2-1; cdr3_aa: CSSRLDNEQFF; cdr3_nt: TGCAGCTCTCGACTGGACAATGAGCAGTTCTTC
clone_size: NA; v_call: TRBV29-1; d_call: TRBD1; j_call: TRBJ2-2; cdr3_aa: CSVEDLGCLGAGGASGELFF; cdr3_nt: TGCAGCGTTGAAGATTTAGGTTGCCTAGGGGCAGGGGGCGCCTCCGGGGAGCTGTTTTTT
clone_size: NA; v_call: TRBV6-1; d_call: TRBD1; j_call: TRBJ2-2; cdr3_aa: CASSGGTGGGSGELFF; cdr3_nt: TGTGCCAGCAGTGGAGGGACAGGAGGTGGCTCCGGGGAGCTGTTTTTT
clone_size: NA; v_call: TRBV14; d_call: TRBD1; j_call: TRBJ1-2; cdr3_aa: CASSRFSGTANYGYTF; cdr3_nt: TGTGCCAGCAGCCGATTCTCCGGGACAGCCAACTATGGCTACACCTTC
clone_size: NA; v_call: TRBV29-1; d_call: TRBD2; j_call: TRBJ2-1; cdr3_aa: CSVEDWKPSGRFASSYNEQFF; cdr3_nt: TGCAGCGTTGAAGATTGGAAGCCTAGCGGGAGATTCGCTAGCTCCTACAATGAGCAGTTCTTC
clone_size: NA; v_call: TRBV7-6; d_call: TRBD2; j_call: TRBJ2-1; cdr3_aa: CASSLEASGRVGYNEQFF; cdr3_nt: TGTGCCAGCAGCTTAGAGGCTAGCGGGAGGGTAGGTTACAATGAGCAGTTCTTC
clone_size: NA; v_call: TRBV21-1; d_call: NA; j_call: TRBJ1-2; cdr3_aa: CASITLSIRQGSNNGDNYGYTF; cdr3_nt: TGTGCCAGCATAACTCTTTCAATAAGGCAGGGGTCCAACAACGGCGATAACTATGGCTACACCTTC
clone_size: NA; v_call: TRBV9; d_call: TRBD1; j_call: TRBJ1-2; cdr3_aa: CASSVAPGQGFLGDYGYTF; cdr3_nt: TGTGCCAGCAGCGTAGCCCCGGGACAGGGCTTTCTTGGGGACTATGGCTACACCTTC
clone_size: NA; v_call: TRBV5-1; d_call: NA; j_call: TRBJ2-5; cdr3_aa: CASSLGGREETQYF; cdr3_nt: TGCGCCAGCAGCTTGGGAGGGAGAGAGGAGACCCAGTACTTC
clone_size: NA; v_call: TRBV6-5; d_call: TRBD2; j_call: TRBJ2-1; cdr3_aa: CASSPTSGQYNEQFF; cdr3_nt: TGTGCCAGCAGTCCAACTAGCGGCCAATACAATGAGCAGTTCTTC
clone_size: NA; v_call: TRBV12-5; d_call: TRBD1; j_call: TRBJ2-7; cdr3_aa: CASGFRDRGNEQYF; cdr3_nt: TGTGCTAGTGGTTTCCGGGACAGGGGTAACGAGCAGTACTTC
clone_size: NA; v_call: TRBV2; d_call: NA; j_call: TRBJ1-1; cdr3_aa: CASSLDGGNTEAFF; cdr3_nt: TGTGCCAGCAGTTTGGATGGCGGGAACACTGAAGCTTTCTTT
clone_size: NA; v_call: TRBV7-9; d_call: TRBD2; j_call: TRBJ2-1; cdr3_aa: CASSLPISGRGRIEQFF; cdr3_nt: TGTGCCAGCAGCTTACCGATTAGCGGGAGGGGGAGGATTGAGCAGTTCTTC
clone_size: NA; v_call: TRBV5-1; d_call: TRBD2; j_call: TRBJ2-1; cdr3_aa: CASSSKPGSGSRNEQFF; cdr3_nt: TGCGCCAGCAGCTCGAAACCCGGAAGCGGGAGTCGCAATGAGCAGTTCTTC
clone_size: NA; v_call: TRBV9; d_call: NA; j_call: TRBJ2-1; cdr3_aa: CASSVATGGRTSYNEQFF; cdr3_nt: TGTGCCAGCAGCGTAGCTACTGGGGGGAGGACCTCCTACAATGAGCAGTTCTTC
clone_size: NA; v_call: TRBV5-6; d_call: TRBD2; j_call: TRBJ2-7; cdr3_aa: CASSLSLGLAVYEQYF; cdr3_nt: TGTGCCAGCAGCTTGTCTCTAGGACTAGCGGTTTACGAGCAGTACTTC
clone_size: NA; v_call: TRBV5-1; d_call: NA; j_call: TRBJ1-2; cdr3_aa: CASRGWSGGYTF; cdr3_nt: TGCGCCAGCAGGGGATGGTCGGGAGGCTACACCTTC
clone_size: NA; v_call: TRBV5-1; d_call: TRBD2; j_call: TRBJ2-3; cdr3_aa: CASSRLAGDTQYF; cdr3_nt: TGCGCCAGCAGCCGACTAGCGGGAGATACGCAGTATTTT
clone_size: NA; v_call: TRBV27; d_call: NA; j_call: TRBJ2-1; cdr3_aa: CAASAGPENEQFF; cdr3_nt: TGTGCCGCCTCAGCGGGCCCAGAGAATGAGCAGTTCTTC
clone_size: NA; v_call: TRBV11-2; d_call: NA; j_call: TRBJ2-7; cdr3_aa: CASTFGIYEQYF; cdr3_nt: TGTGCCAGCACCTTCGGGATCTACGAGCAGTACTTC
clone_size: NA; v_call: TRBV6-4; d_call: TRBD1; j_call: TRBJ1-1; cdr3_aa: CASRKGQGDTEAFF; cdr3_nt: TGTGCCAGCAGGAAGGGACAGGGTGACACTGAAGCTTTCTTT
clone_size: NA; v_call: TRBV4-1; d_call: NA; j_call: TRBJ1-3; cdr3_aa: CASSQVGGDKGNTIYF; cdr3_nt: TGCGCCAGCAGCCAAGTAGGGGGGGATAAGGGAAACACCATATATTTT
clone_size: NA; v_call: TRBV18; d_call: TRBD1; j_call: TRBJ1-5; cdr3_aa: CASSQSRTGSDQPQHF; cdr3_nt: TGTGCCAGCTCACAATCGCGGACAGGGAGCGATCAGCCCCAGCATTTT
clone_size: NA; v_call: TRBV9; d_call: TRBD1; j_call: TRBJ1-1; cdr3_aa: CASRQGGNTEAFF; cdr3_nt: TGTGCCAGCAGGCAGGGGGGGAACACTGAAGCTTTCTTT
clone_size: once; v_call: TRBV7-6; d_call: TRBD1; j_call: TRBJ2-7; cdr3_aa: CASSLPGQGAREQYF; cdr3_nt: TGTGCCAGCAGCTTACCGGGACAGGGGGCTAGGGAGCAGTACTTC
clone_size: NA; v_call: TRBV30; d_call: TRBD1; j_call: TRBJ2-7; cdr3_aa: CAWSRDRGYEQYF; cdr3_nt: TGTGCCTGGAGCCGGGACAGGGGTTACGAGCAGTACTTC
clone_size: once; v_call: TRBV7-9; d_call: NA; j_call: TRBJ2-2; cdr3_aa: CATSEQGNTGELFF; cdr3_nt: TGTGCCACCTCGGAACAGGGAAACACCGGGGAGCTGTTTTTT
clone_size: NA; v_call: TRBV11-3; d_call: NA; j_call: TRBJ2-2; cdr3_aa: CASSLRGIGELFF; cdr3_nt: TGTGCCAGCAGCTTGAGAGGAATCGGGGAGCTGTTTTTT
clone_size: NA; v_call: TRBV14; d_call: NA; j_call: TRBJ2-7; cdr3_aa: CASSQAGYEQYF; cdr3_nt: TGTGCCAGCAGCCAAGCGGGGTACGAGCAGTACTTC
clone_size: NA; v_call: TRBV19; d_call: NA; j_call: TRBJ2-1; cdr3_aa: CASSPLATTYNEQFF; cdr3_nt: TGTGCCAGTAGTCCACTAGCTACTACCTACAATGAGCAGTTCTTC
clone_size: NA; v_call: TRBV7-6; d_call: NA; j_call: TRBJ2-1; cdr3_aa: CASSEQGLFDEQFF; cdr3_nt: TGTGCCAGCAGCGAACAGGGTCTGTTTGATGAGCAGTTCTTC
clone_size: NA; v_call: TRBV27; d_call: TRBD2; j_call: TRBJ2-1; cdr3_aa: CASSLAGAYNEQFF; cdr3_nt: TGTGCCAGCAGCCTAGCGGGGGCCTACAATGAGCAGTTCTTC
clone_size: NA; v_call: TRBV6-5; d_call: TRBD1; j_call: TRBJ1-2; cdr3_aa: CASSYGTGGGYGYTF; cdr3_nt: TGTGCCAGCAGTTACGGGACAGGGGGGGGATATGGCTACACCTTC
clone_size: few; v_call: TRBV7-9; d_call: NA; j_call: TRBJ1-1; cdr3_aa: CASSLELSRTEAFF; cdr3_nt: TGTGCCAGCAGCTTAGAACTATCGAGGACTGAAGCTTTCTTT
clone_size: NA; v_call: TRBV7-9; d_call: TRBD2; j_call: TRBJ2-3; cdr3_aa: CASSLGGSGRKDTQYF; cdr3_nt: TGTGCCAGCAGCTTAGGGGGCAGCGGGAGGAAAGATACGCAGTATTTT
clone_size: NA; v_call: TRBV27; d_call: TRBD1; j_call: TRBJ2-3; cdr3_aa: CASRLDRTGFGSTQYF; cdr3_nt: TGTGCCAGCAGGTTGGACCGGACAGGGTTCGGTAGTACGCAGTATTTT
clone_size: NA; v_call: TRBV19; d_call: TRBD1; j_call: TRBJ2-1; cdr3_aa: CASSRGTGDGQFF; cdr3_nt: TGTGCCAGTAGTAGGGGGACAGGAGACGGGCAGTTCTTC
clone_size: NA; v_call: TRBV5-4; d_call: TRBD1; j_call: TRBJ2-7; cdr3_aa: CASSLRDRSYEQYF; cdr3_nt: TGTGCCAGCAGCCTCCGGGACAGGAGCTACGAGCAGTACTTC
clone_size: NA; v_call: TRBV11-1; d_call: NA; j_call: TRBJ2-7; cdr3_aa: CASSGPLNYEQYF; cdr3_nt: TGTGCCAGCAGTGGGCCATTGAACTACGAGCAGTACTTC
clone_size: once; v_call: TRBV18; d_call: NA; j_call: TRBJ2-7; cdr3_aa: CASSSRTLYLYEQYF; cdr3_nt: TGTGCCAGCTCGTCTCGGACACTGTATCTCTACGAGCAGTACTTC
clone_size: few; v_call: TRBV19; d_call: NA; j_call: TRBJ1-1; cdr3_aa: CASSAAPVTEAFF; cdr3_nt: TGTGCCAGTAGTGCGGCGCCGGTCACTGAAGCTTTCTTT
clone_size: NA; v_call: TRBV19; d_call: TRBD1; j_call: TRBJ2-7; cdr3_aa: CASSITMGQGYEQYF; cdr3_nt: TGTGCCAGTAGTATAACTATGGGACAGGGCTACGAGCAGTACTTC
clone_size: NA; v_call: TRBV4-1; d_call: TRBD1; j_call: TRBJ2-2; cdr3_aa: CASSQIGTGGFGELFF; cdr3_nt: TGCGCCAGCAGCCAGATCGGGACAGGGGGCTTCGGGGAGCTGTTTTTT
clone_size: NA; v_call: TRBV5-8; d_call: TRBD1; j_call: TRBJ2-2; cdr3_aa: CASSRQGPNTGELFF; cdr3_nt: TGTGCCAGCAGCCGACAGGGACCGAACACCGGGGAGCTGTTTTTT
clone_size: NA; v_call: TRBV27; d_call: NA; j_call: TRBJ1-5; cdr3_aa: CASMRSGVNQPQHF; cdr3_nt: TGTGCCAGCATGAGGTCCGGCGTCAATCAGCCCCAGCATTTT
clone_size: NA; v_call: TRBV6-1; d_call: NA; j_call: TRBJ2-7; cdr3_aa: CASSVTTSSLSYEQYF; cdr3_nt: TGTGCCAGCAGTGTAACAACTAGCTCGCTCTCCTACGAGCAGTACTTC
clone_size: NA; v_call: TRBV9; d_call: TRBD1; j_call: TRBJ1-1; cdr3_aa: CASSVAGTEGTEAFF; cdr3_nt: TGTGCCAGCAGCGTAGCCGGGACAGAGGGCACTGAAGCTTTCTTT